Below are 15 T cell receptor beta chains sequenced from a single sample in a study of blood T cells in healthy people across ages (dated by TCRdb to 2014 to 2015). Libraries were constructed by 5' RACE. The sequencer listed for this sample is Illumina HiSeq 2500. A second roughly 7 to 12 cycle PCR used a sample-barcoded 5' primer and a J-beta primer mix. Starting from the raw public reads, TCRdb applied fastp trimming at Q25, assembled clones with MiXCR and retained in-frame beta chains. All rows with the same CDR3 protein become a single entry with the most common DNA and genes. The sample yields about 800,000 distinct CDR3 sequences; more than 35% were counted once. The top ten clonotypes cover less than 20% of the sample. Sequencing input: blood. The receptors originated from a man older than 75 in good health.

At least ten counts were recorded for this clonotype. CDR3 region: CAISALPVQGNTEAFF. The CDR3 bases are TGTGCCATCAGTGCCTTACCGGTCCAGGGGAACACTGAAGCTTTCTTT. The V and J genes are TRBV10-3 and TRBJ1-1; tentative D call: TRBD1 (5 bases). The CDR3 is 16 residues long. V was shortened by 4 bases and J by 1 base, with 16 bases between the two germline ends. Germline-derived CDR1 and CDR2 are ENHRY and SYGVKD.

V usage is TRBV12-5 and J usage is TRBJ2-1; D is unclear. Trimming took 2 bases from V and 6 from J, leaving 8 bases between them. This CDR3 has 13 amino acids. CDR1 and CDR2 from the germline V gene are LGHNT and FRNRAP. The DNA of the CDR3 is TGTGCTAGTGGTTTGTCTGGGATCAATGAGCAGTTCTTC. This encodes CASGLSGINEQFF. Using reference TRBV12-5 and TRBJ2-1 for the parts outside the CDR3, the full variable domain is DARVTQTPRHKVTEMGQEVTMRCQPILGHNTVFWYRQTMMQGLELLAYFRNRAPLDDSGMPKDRFSAEMPDATLATLKIQPSEPRDSAVYFCASGLSGINEQFFGPGTRLTVL.

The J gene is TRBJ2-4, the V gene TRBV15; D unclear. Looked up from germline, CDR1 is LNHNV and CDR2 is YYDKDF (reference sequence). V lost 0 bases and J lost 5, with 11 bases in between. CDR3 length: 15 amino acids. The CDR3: CATSRDPGPENIQYF. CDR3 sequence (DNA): TGTGCCACCAGCAGAGATCCCGGGCCCGAAAACATTCAGTACTTC.

DNA of the CDR3: TGCAGTGCTAGACCCGACAGACGCAATCAGCCCCAGCATTTT. It is translated as CSARPDRRNQPQHF. The chain joins TRBV20-1 to TRBJ1-5, with a weak D call TRBD1 (5 bases). The CDR3 loop spans 14 amino acids. The V gene lost 2 bases and the J gene lost 2 bases, with 10 bases spanning the gap. Germline V gene lookup returns CDR1 DFQATT and CDR2 SNEGSKA (reference sequence).

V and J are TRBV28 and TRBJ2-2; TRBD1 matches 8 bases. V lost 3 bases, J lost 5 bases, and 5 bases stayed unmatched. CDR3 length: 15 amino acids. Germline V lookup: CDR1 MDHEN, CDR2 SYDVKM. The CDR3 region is CASSFSRGPTGELFF. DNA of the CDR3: TGTGCCAGCAGTTTCAGCAGGGGGCCTACCGGGGAGCTGTTTTTT.

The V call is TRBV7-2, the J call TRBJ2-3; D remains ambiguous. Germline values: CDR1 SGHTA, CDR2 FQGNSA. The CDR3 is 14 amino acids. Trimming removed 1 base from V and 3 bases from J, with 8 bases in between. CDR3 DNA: TGTGCCAGCAGCTTAGGACCCCCTACAGATACGCAGTATTTT. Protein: CASSLGPPTDTQYF.

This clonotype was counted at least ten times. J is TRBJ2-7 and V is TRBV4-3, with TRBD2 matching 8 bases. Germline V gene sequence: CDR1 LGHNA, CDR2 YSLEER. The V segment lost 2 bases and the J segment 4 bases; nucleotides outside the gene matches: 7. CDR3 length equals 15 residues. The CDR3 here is CASSQLSSGNYEQYF. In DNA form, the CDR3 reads TGCGCCAGCAGCCAACTCAGTAGCGGGAATTACGAGCAGTACTTC.

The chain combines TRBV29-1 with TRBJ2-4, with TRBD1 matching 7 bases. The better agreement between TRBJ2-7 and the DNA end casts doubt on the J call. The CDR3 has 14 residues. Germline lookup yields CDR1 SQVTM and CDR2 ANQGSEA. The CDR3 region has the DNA TGCAGCGTTGAAGATGACAGGGTCACCTACGAGCAGTACTTC. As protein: CSVEDDRVTYEQYF.

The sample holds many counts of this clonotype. This CDR3 is CASSTTGGSYEQYF. The CDR3 bases are TGTGCCAGCAGCACGACAGGGGGCTCCTACGAGCAGTACTTC. The genes are TRBV7-6 and TRBJ2-7, with TRBD1 identical over 9 bases. Germline CDR1 SGHVS, CDR2 FNYEAQ. With 5 bases clipped from V and 0 bases from J, the junction kept 2 bases outside the gene matches. The CDR3 covers 14 residues. Looking up the rest from reference TRBV7-6 and TRBJ2-7 gives the full variable domain: GAGVSQSPRYKVTKRGQDVALRCDPISGHVSLYWYRQALGQGPEFLTYFNYEAQQDKSGLPNDRFSAERPEGSISTLTIQRTEQRDSAMYRCASSTTGGSYEQYFGPGTRLTVT.

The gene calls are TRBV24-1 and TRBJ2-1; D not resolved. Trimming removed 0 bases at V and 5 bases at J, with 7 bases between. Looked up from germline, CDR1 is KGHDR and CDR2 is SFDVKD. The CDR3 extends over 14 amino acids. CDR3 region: CATSDLRLDNEQFF. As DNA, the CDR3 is TGTGCCACCAGTGATTTGCGATTAGACAATGAGCAGTTCTTC.

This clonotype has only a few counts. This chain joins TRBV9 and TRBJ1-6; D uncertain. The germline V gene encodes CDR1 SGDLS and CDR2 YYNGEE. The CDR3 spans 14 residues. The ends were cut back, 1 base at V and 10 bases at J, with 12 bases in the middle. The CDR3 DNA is TGTGCCAGCAGCGTACTGGAGCTCGGGTCACCCCTCCACTTT. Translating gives CASSVLELGSPLHF.

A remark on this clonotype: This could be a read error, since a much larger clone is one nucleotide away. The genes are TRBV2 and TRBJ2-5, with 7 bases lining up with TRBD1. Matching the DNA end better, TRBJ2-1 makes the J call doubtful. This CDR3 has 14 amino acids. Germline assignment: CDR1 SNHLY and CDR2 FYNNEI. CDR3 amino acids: CASRSRQGGETQFF. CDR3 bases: TGTGCCAGCAGGAGTAGACAGGGTGGTGAGACCCAGTTCTTC.

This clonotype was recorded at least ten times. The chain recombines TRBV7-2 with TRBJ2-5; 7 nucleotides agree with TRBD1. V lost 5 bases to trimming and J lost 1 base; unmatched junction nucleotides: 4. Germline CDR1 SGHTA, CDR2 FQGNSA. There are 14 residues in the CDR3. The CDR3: CASSAQGVQETQYF. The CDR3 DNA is TGTGCCAGCAGCGCGCAGGGGGTCCAAGAGACCCAGTACTTC.

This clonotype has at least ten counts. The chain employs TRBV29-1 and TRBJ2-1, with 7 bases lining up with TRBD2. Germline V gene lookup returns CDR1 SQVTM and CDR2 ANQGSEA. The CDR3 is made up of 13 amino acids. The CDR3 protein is CSSGQRRGNEQFF. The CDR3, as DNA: TGCAGTAGCGGGCAGAGGCGAGGAAATGAGCAGTTCTTC.

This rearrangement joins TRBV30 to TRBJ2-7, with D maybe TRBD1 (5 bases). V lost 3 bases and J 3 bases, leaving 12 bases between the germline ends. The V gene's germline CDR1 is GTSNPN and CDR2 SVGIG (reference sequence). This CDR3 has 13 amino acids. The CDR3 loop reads CAWSPREFYEQYF. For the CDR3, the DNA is TGTGCCTGGAGCCCCAGGGAATTCTACGAGCAGTACTTC.